This TCR beta chain was sequenced during a study of T cell repertoires in ileal Crohn's disease. Findings and caveats of the study: Endoscopic recurrence occurred in every patient whose clonality exceeded 26.8%.

The germline V gene encodes CDR1 SGHTA and CDR2 FQGNSA. This CDR3 is 17 amino acids long. Worth noting for this clone: The antigen is unknown.

Assay: immunoSEQ multiplex PCR; the TCRdb copy retains only in-frame clones and omits some. The table shows 13,000 to 15,000 clones, with roughly 87% occurring only once. The rearrangement uses TRBV7-2 and TRBJ2-5; weak D call: TRBD1 (6 bases). The DNA end favors TRBJ2-7, so the J call may be wrong. Material for sequencing was ileal tissue. The TCR comes from an adult with Crohn's disease. The CDR3 here is CASSLIFTSDSSYEQYF. The CDR3 DNA is TGTGCCAGCAGCTTAATCTTCACCTCGGACAGCTCCTACGAGCAGTACTTC.